This TCR beta chain was identified during a study of CD4 and CD8 cells across lung adenocarcinoma regions. TCRdb ran MiXCR on the PCR reads and lists one entry per CDR3 protein. The table records some 12,000 distinct CDR3 sequences, around 48% of them present only once. The patients had localized lung adenocarcinoma, a non-small cell subtype. Material: CD8+ T cells from the margin of a lung tumor. The source of this sequence is a female donor with lung adenocarcinoma. The CD4 and CD8 labels of this study may be unreliable.

The CDR3 region is CASSRPGGTYEQYF. The CDR3 DNA reads as TGTGCCAGCAGCCGACCCGGGGGGACCTACGAGCAGTACTTC. The chain couples TRBV7-2 to TRBJ2-1; 7 bases are a match to TRBD2. The tail of the sequence fits TRBJ2-7 better, so the J call may be wrong. Germline V gene lookup returns CDR1 SGHTA and CDR2 FQGNSA. The CDR3 extends over 14 amino acids.